The source of this T cell receptor beta chain is a study of T cell responses to AZD1222 COVID-19 vaccine. Some clones are missing from TCRdb's copy, which holds only in-frame ones; the method was immunoSEQ multiplex PCR. Of under 75,000 clones listed, 87% are singletons. The CDR3 consists of 15 residues. V shed 4 bases, J shed 0 bases, and the junction held 2 bases outside the gene matches. CDR1 is SGHRS and CDR2 is YFSETQ in the germline V gene. Material: peripheral blood, obtained on day 0 of AZD1222 vaccination. The chain uses TRBV5-1 and TRBJ2-7; 12 bases fit TRBD2. The TCR comes from an adult in good health. The CDR3 DNA sequence: TGCGCCAGCAGCGCGACTAGCGGGAGCTCCTACGAGCAGTACTTC. As protein: CASSATSGSSYEQYF.